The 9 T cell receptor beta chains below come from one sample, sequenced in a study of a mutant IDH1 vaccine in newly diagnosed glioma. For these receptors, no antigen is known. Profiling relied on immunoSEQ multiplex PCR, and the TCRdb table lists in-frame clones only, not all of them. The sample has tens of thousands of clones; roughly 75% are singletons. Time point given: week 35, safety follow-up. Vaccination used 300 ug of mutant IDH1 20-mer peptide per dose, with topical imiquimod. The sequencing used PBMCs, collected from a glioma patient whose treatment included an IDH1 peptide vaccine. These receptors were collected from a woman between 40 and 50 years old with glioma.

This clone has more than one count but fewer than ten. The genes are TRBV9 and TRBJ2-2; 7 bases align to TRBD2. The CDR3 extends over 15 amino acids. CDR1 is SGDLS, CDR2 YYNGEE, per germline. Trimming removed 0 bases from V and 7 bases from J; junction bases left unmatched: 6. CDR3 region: CASSVGEGWVGELFF. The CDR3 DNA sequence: TGTGCCAGCAGCGTAGGGGAGGGCTGGGTCGGGGAGCTGTTTTTT.

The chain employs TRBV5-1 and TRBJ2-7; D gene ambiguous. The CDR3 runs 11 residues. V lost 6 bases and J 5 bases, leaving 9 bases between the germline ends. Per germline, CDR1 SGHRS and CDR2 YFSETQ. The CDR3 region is CASTQGHEQYF. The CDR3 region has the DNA TGCGCCAGCACCCAAGGCCACGAGCAGTACTTC.

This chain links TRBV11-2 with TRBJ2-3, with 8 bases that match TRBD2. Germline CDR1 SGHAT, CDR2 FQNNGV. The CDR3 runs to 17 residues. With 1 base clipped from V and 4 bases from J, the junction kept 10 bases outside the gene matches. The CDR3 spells CASSLASKGSGADTQYF. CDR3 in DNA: TGTGCCAGCAGCTTAGCAAGTAAGGGTAGCGGGGCAGATACGCAGTATTTT. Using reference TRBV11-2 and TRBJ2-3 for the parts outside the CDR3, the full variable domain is EAGVAQSPRYKIIEKRQSVAFWCNPISGHATLYWYQQILGQGPKLLIQFQNNGVVDDSQLPKDRFSAERLKGVDSTLKIQPAKLEDSAVYLCASSLASKGSGADTQYFGPGTRLTVL.

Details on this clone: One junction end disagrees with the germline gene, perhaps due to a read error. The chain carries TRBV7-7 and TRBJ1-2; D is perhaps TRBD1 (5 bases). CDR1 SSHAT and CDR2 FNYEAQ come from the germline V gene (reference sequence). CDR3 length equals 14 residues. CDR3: CASSFLQGYYGYTF. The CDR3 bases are TGTGCTAGCAGCTTTCTGCAGGGATACTATGGCTACACCTTC.

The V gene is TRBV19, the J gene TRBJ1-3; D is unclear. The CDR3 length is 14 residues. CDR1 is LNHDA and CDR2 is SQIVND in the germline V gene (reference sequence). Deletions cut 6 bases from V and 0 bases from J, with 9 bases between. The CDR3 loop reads CASREISSGNTIYF. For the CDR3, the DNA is TGTGCCAGTAGAGAAATCAGCTCTGGAAACACCATATATTTT.

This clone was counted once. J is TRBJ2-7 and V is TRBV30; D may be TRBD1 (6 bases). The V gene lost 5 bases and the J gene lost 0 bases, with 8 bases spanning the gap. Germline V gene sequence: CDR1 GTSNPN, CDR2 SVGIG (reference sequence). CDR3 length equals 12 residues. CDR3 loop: CAWRTVSYEQYF. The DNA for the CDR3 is TGTGCCTGGCGGACAGTCTCCTACGAGCAGTACTTC.

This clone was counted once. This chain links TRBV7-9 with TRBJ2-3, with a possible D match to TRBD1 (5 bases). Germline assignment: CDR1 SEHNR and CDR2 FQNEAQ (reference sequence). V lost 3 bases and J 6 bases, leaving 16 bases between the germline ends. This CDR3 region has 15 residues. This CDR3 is CASSFGRVPSDTQYF. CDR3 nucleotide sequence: TGTGCCAGCAGCTTTGGCAGGGTTCCCTCCGATACGCAGTATTTT.

CDR3 residues: CAWRDSYGTEAFF. DNA for the CDR3: TGTGCCTGGAGGGACAGTTATGGGACTGAAGCTTTCTTT. This chain links TRBV30 with TRBJ1-1; D may be TRBD1 (6 bases). The V end lost 3 bases, the J end lost 5 bases, and 13 bases lay between the germline ends. The CDR3 is made up of 13 amino acids. Germline assignment: CDR1 GTSNPN and CDR2 SVGIG (reference sequence).

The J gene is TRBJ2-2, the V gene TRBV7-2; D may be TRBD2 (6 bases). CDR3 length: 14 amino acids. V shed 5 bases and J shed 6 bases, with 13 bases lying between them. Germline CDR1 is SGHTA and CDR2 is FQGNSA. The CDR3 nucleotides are TGTGCCAGCAGCCCGGACGCGGGGCCCGGGGAGCTGTTTTTT. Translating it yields CASSPDAGPGELFF.